This TCR beta chain was observed in a study of shared clonotypes between healthy human individuals. Here immunoSEQ multiplex PCR was the method, and the copy in TCRdb shows in-frame clones only, minus some. Found here are 2 million to 3 million clones, 93% of them singletons; the top ten hold roughly 0.36%. With 4 bases removed from V and 0 bases from J, the gap between germline ends came to 13 bases. Per germline, CDR1 SNHLY and CDR2 FYNNEI. The CDR3 is 16 amino acids. Sample: naive CD4+ T cells from PBMCs. Subset defined: CD45RA+ positively selected. The chain employs TRBV2 and TRBJ2-1; TRBD2 might be the D (5 bases). This TCR was sampled from a man between 18 and 35 years old in good health. Some clones in this sample may be carry-over from other donors' samples. Here the CDR3 DNA reads TGTGCCAGCAGTGCCATAACTCGGGGCTCCTACAATGAGCAGTTCTTC. It is translated as CASSAITRGSYNEQFF.